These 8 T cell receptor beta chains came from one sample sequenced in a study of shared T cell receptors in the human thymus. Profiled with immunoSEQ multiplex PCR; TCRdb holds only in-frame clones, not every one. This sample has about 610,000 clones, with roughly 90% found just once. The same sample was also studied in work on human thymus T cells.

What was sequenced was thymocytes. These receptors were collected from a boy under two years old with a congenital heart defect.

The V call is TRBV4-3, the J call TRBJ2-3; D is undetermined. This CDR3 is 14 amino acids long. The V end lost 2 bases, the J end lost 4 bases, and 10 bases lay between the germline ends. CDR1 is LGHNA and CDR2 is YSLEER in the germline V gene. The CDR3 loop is CASSQRSVPDTQYF. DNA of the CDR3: TGCGCCAGCAGCCAACGGAGCGTGCCAGATACGCAGTATTTT.

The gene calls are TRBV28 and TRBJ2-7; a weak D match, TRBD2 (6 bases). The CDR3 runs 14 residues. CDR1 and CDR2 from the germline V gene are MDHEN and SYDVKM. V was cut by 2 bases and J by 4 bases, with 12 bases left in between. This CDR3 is CASSLRRGVYEQYF. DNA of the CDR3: TGTGCCAGCAGTTTACGGCGGGGCGTATACGAGCAGTACTTC.

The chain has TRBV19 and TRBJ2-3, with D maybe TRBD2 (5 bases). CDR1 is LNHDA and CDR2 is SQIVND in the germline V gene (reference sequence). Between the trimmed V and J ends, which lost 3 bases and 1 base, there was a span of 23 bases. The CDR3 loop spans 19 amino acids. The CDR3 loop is CASSIDGLLAGQGTDTQYF. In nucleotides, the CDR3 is TGTGCCAGTAGTATCGACGGTTTACTCGCGGGCCAGGGCACAGATACGCAGTATTTT.

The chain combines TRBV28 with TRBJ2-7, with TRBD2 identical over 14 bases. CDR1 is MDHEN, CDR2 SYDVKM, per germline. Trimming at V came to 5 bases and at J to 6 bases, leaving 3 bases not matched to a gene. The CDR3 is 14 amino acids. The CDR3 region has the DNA TGTGCCAGCAGTACGGGACTAGCGGGAGCCGAGCAGTACTTC. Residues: CASSTGLAGAEQYF.

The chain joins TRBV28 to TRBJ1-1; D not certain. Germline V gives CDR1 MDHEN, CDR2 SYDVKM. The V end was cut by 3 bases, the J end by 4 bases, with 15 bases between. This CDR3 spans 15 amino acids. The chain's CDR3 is CASSLNPGPGTEAFF. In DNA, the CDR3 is TGTGCCAGCAGTTTGAATCCAGGTCCTGGCACTGAAGCTTTCTTT.

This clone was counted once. This CDR3 reads CATLSYEQYF. In nucleotides, the CDR3 is TGTGCCACCCTCTCCTACGAGCAGTACTTC. V usage is TRBV6-5 and J usage is TRBJ2-7; no clear D. Trimming shortened V by 10 bases and J by 0 bases, and 4 bases separated the two germline ends. CDR3 length: 10 residues. Per the germline V gene, CDR1 is MNHEY and CDR2 is SVGAGI.

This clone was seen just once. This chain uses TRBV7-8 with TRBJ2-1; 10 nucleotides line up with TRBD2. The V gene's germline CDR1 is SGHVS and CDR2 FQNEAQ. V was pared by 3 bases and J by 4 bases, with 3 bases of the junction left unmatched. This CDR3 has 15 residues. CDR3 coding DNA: TGTGCCAGCAGCTTGGGGACTAGCGTTTACAATGAGCAGTTCTTC. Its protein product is CASSLGTSVYNEQFF.

The CDR3 DNA reads as TGTGCCTGGAGTGTAGGGCAGGGGAGAGAAAAACTGTTTTTT. The encoded protein is CAWSVGQGREKLFF. The chain joins TRBV30 to TRBJ1-4; D is perhaps TRBD1 (6 bases). CDR3 length: 14 amino acids. Per the germline V gene, CDR1 is GTSNPN and CDR2 is SVGIG (reference sequence). Trimming removed 0 bases at V and 8 bases at J, with 13 bases between.